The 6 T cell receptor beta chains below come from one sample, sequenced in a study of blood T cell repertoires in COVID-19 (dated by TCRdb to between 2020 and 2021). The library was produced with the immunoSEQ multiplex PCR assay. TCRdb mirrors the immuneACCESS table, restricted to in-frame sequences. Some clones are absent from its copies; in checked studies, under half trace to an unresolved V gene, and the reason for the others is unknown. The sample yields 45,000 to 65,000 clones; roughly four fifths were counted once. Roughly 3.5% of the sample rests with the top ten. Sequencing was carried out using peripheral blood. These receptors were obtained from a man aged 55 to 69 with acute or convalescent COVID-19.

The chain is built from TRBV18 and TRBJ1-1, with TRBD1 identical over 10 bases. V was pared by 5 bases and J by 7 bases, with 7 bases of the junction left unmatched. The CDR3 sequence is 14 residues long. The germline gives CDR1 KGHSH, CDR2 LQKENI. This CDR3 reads CASSGRQGAIEAFF. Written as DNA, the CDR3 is TGTGCCAGCTCAGGACGACAGGGGGCCATTGAAGCTTTCTTT.

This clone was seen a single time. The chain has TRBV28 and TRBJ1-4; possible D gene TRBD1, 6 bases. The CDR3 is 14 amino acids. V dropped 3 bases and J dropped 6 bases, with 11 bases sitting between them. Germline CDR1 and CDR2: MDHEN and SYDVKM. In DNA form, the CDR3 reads TGTGCCAGCAGTTTCAGGGGCAGAGATGAAAAACTGTTTTTT. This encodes CASSFRGRDEKLFF. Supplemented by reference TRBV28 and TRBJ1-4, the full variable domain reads DVKVTQSSRYLVKRTGEKVFLECVQDMDHENMFWYRQDPGLGLRLIYFSYDVKMKEKGDIPEGYSVSREKKERFSLILESASTNQTSMYLCASSFRGRDEKLFFGSGTQLSVL.

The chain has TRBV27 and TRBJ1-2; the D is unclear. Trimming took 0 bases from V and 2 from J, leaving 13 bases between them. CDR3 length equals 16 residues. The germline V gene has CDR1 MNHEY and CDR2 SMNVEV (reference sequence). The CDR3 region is CASSLSWATVNYGYTF. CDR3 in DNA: TGTGCCAGCAGTTTATCGTGGGCCACAGTAAACTATGGCTACACCTTC.

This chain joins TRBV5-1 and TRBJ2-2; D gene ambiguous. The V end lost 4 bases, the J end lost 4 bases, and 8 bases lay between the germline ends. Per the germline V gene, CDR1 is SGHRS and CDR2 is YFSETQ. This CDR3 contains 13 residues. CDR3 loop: CASSPPSTGELFF. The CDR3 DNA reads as TGCGCCAGCAGCCCGCCGAGCACCGGGGAGCTGTTTTTT.

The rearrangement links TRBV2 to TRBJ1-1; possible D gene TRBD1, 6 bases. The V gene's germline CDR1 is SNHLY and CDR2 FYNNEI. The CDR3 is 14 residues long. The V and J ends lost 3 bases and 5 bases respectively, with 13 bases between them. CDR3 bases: TGTGCCAGCAGTGAGGGCAGGGGAAAGACTGAAGCTTTCTTT. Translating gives CASSEGRGKTEAFF.

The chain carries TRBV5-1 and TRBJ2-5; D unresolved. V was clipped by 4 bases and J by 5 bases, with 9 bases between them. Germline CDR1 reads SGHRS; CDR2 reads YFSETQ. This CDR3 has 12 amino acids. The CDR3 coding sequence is TGCGCCAGCAGCGAGGATTTGGAGACCCAGTACTTC. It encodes CASSEDLETQYF.